In its sample, the clone carrying this T cell receptor (beta chain) was seen a few times. Antigen unknown. V gave up 3 bases and J gave up 1 base; unmatched junction bases: 8. CDR1 and CDR2 from the germline V gene are SGHDT and YYEEEE. This CDR3 spans 16 amino acids. Individual cDNA molecules each carried unique molecular identifiers attached by the library. TCRdb fed the RACE reads into MiXCR, producing one record per CDR3 protein. The sample has tens of thousands of distinct CDR3 sequences; around 5.5% are singletons. These data originate in a study of human T cells and chemical hapten exposure. Documented time point: healthy volunteer bleed at 6 weeks. Unfractionated whole blood was the source from which total RNA was extracted. Findings and caveats of the study: TCRs above 1 in 1000 frequency did not change with DPC sensitization.

The sample comprised whole blood. This receptor was taken from a human donor in good health. Some clones in this sample may be carry-over from other donors' samples. The V gene is TRBV5-6, the J gene TRBJ2-5, with 8 positions matching TRBD1. The CDR3 sequence is CASSSVRTGLQETQYF. The CDR3, as DNA: TGTGCCAGCAGCTCCGTGAGGACAGGGCTCCAAGAGACCCAGTACTTC.